This T cell receptor (beta chain) was retrieved from a study of blood T cell repertoires in COVID-19. In the study overall: Sites in the United States, Italy and Spain provided acute and convalescent COVID-19 samples. The cDNA or gDNA used as material had been derived from T cells, B-cell-depleted T cells, or PBMCs.

The authors' processing: Estimated nucleated cell counts came from reference gene primer amplification. Clones were read by immunoSEQ multiplex PCR, and TCRdb kept only the in-frame ones, dropping some. That table gives V, J and clone size, and the DNA gave D and trimming. In the table there are 95,000 to 100,000 clones, 80% to 95% of which are singletons. This CDR3 spans 16 amino acids. Deletions cut 6 bases from V and 2 bases from J, with 14 bases between. Germline V gene data show CDR1 as LNHDA and CDR2 as SQIVND (reference sequence). Sequences were obtained from peripheral blood. The clonotype originates from a man over 45 with active COVID-19. The J gene is TRBJ2-6, the V gene TRBV19; a weak D match, TRBD1 (6 bases). Written as DNA, the CDR3 is TGTGCCAGTAGCCAGGGGCCCATGGCTGGGGCCAACGTCCTGACTTTC. This translates into CASSQGPMAGANVLTF. The full variable domain, its missing parts supplied by reference TRBV19 and TRBJ2-6, is DGGITQSPKYLFRKEGQNVTLSCEQNLNHDAMYWYRQDPGQGLRLIYYSQIVNDFQKGDIAEGYSVSREKKESFPLTVTSAQKNPTAFYLCASSQGPMAGANVLTFGAGSRLTVL.